A selection of T cell receptor beta chains follows, all from one sample in a study of spatial heterogeneity in lung cancer. MiXCR, applied by TCRdb to the 5' RACE reads, yields one record per CDR3 protein. In the table there are around 37,000 distinct CDR3 sequences, roughly 6.5% of which are singletons. The input for sequencing was PBMCs, taken at surgery. These receptors originate from a female donor with early-stage non-small cell lung cancer. The CDR3 runs from the conserved cysteine through the conserved F or W. Each record gives: D gene, clone size, V gene, J gene, CDR3 DNA, CDR3 protein. A D gene is named only where the DNA matches it firmly. Size values are once, few and many counts, or a class for expanded clones, and some rows have none.

>NA|many|TRBV11-1|TRBJ2-3
TGTGCCAGCAGCCGGGACCGAGATACGCAGTATTTT
CASSRDRDTQYF
>NA|many|TRBV5-6|TRBJ1-2
TGTGCCAGCAGCTTGGTGGCTCAGAACTCTAACTATGGCTACACCTTC
CASSLVAQNSNYGYTF
>TRBD1|many|TRBV6-2/TRBV6-3|TRBJ1-2
TGTGCCAGCGGGGGACAGGGATTCTATGGCTACACCTTC
CASGGQGFYGYTF
>TRBD2|many|TRBV20-1|TRBJ2-1
TGCAGTGCCCATCGCGGGAGGAGCTCCTACAATGAGCAGTTCTTC
CSAHRGRSSYNEQFF
>TRBD2|few|TRBV19|TRBJ2-2
TGTGCCAGTAGCCCCCTAGCGGTCGGGGCCGGGGAGCTGTTTTTT
CASSPLAVGAGELFF
>NA|NA|TRBV5-1|TRBJ2-3
TGCGCCAGCAGCTTCACGGGCCCCCGGACAGATACGCAGTATTTT
CASSFTGPRTDTQYF
>NA|few|TRBV29-1|TRBJ2-1
TGCAGCGGTGGACCCGCCAAGAAAGATGAGCAGTTCTTC
CSGGPAKKDEQFF
>TRBD1|few|TRBV7-9|TRBJ1-2
TGTGCCAGCAGCCCTTGGGCCCCAGGGGGCATTGGCTACACCTTC
CASSPWAPGGIGYTF
>TRBD2|many|TRBV19|TRBJ2-1
TGTGCCAGTCAGTACCCGGGGACTAGCGGGGAGCAGTTCTTC
CASQYPGTSGEQFF
>TRBD1|NA|TRBV7-8|TRBJ2-6
TGTGCCAGCAGCTTAGGTACGCAGGGGGCATCATCTGGGGCCAACGTCCTGACTTTC
CASSLGTQGASSGANVLTF
>NA|NA|TRBV28|TRBJ2-5
TGTGCCAGCACCCACAGGGGGGGTCAAGAGACCCAGTACTTC
CASTHRGGQETQYF
>TRBD2|NA|TRBV20-1|TRBJ2-3
TGCAGTGCTAGTCAAAGCGGGAGCGTTACAGATACGCAGTATTTT
CSASQSGSVTDTQYF
>TRBD2|few|TRBV12-3/TRBV12-4|TRBJ2-6
TGTGCCAGCCAGACGACTAGCGGGGCCAACGTCCTGACTTTC
CASQTTSGANVLTF
>NA|many|TRBV20-1|TRBJ1-4
TGCAGTGCCCAGAACCCTGCAACTAATGAAAAACTGTTTTTT
CSAQNPATNEKLFF
>NA|NA|TRBV19|TRBJ2-2
TGTGCCAGTAGTTCGCGACAGACTAACACCGGGGAGCTGTTTTTT
CASSSRQTNTGELFF
>TRBD1|many|TRBV3-1|TRBJ2-5
TGTGCCAGCAGCCAAGATACAGGGGGGATCGGGGAGACCCAGTACTTC
CASSQDTGGIGETQYF
>TRBD2|many|TRBV6-1|TRBJ2-2
TGTGCCAGTAGGGACTACCACACCGGGGAGCTGTTTTTT
CASRDYHTGELFF
>NA|many|TRBV6-5|TRBJ1-2
TGTGCCAGCAGACAGGGCTACGGGTCTGGCTACACCTTC
CASRQGYGSGYTF
>NA|many|TRBV20-1|TRBJ2-3
TGCAGTGCTCACGGAGCGGGAGATACGCAGTATTTT
CSAHGAGDTQYF
>TRBD1|many|TRBV6-2/TRBV6-3|TRBJ2-7
TGTGCCAGCAGTTACCCGCGGACAGGGGGCTCCTACGAGCAGTACTTC
CASSYPRTGGSYEQYF
>NA|many|TRBV7-2|TRBJ2-3
TGTGCCAGCAGCAGACTTTACACAGATACGCAGTATTTT
CASSRLYTDTQYF
>TRBD2|NA|TRBV28|TRBJ2-7
TGTGCCAGCAGTTACAAGGGGACTACAGCCTCCTACGAGCAGTACTTC
CASSYKGTTASYEQYF
>NA|NA|TRBV7-3|TRBJ1-6
TGTGCCAGCAGCTTAAACAGCGATTCACCCCTCCACTTT
CASSLNSDSPLHF
>NA|many|TRBV2|TRBJ2-1
TGTGCCAGCAGCCGGAGCTCCTACAATGAGCAGTTCTTC
CASSRSSYNEQFF
>TRBD2|few|TRBV7-9|TRBJ2-1
TGTGCCAGCAGCTCGCTAGCGGGGGGCGATGAGCAGTTCTTC
CASSSLAGGDEQFF
>TRBD1|NA|TRBV20-1|TRBJ1-6
TGCAGTGCTAGGGGCAGGGGGCTTTCACCCCTCCACTTT
CSARGRGLSPLHF
>NA|many|TRBV7-3|TRBJ1-2
TGTGCCAGCAGCCCCCGGGACGGATCTGGCTACACCTTC
CASSPRDGSGYTF
>NA|NA|TRBV5-1|TRBJ2-7
TGCGCCAGCAGCTTGGGGGCGACGGCGGGGTACGAGCAGTACTTC
CASSLGATAGYEQYF
>NA|NA|TRBV2|TRBJ2-1
TGTGCCAGCACCGACATTAACGATGAGCAGTTCTTC
CASTDINDEQFF
>NA|many|TRBV20-1|TRBJ2-7
TGCAGTCGTTCCGGGGTGTCGGTAGAGCAGTACTTC
CSRSGVSVEQYF
>NA|few|TRBV7-6|TRBJ1-2
TGTGCCAGCAGCGACCTGCTCGCGGGGGGCTACACCTTC
CASSDLLAGGYTF
>NA|NA|TRBV7-8|TRBJ2-3
TGTGCCAGCAGCTTAGAAGATACGCAGTATTTT
CASSLEDTQYF
>NA|NA|TRBV28|TRBJ2-3
TGTGCCAGCAGATTGCGGACAACCCATACGCAGTATTTT
CASRLRTTHTQYF
>TRBD2|NA|TRBV20-1|TRBJ2-2
TGCAGTGCTAGGAAAGCACTAGCGGGTAACACCGGGGAGCTGTTTTTT
CSARKALAGNTGELFF
>NA|many|TRBV29-1|TRBJ2-3
TGCAGCGTTGTGGCAGGGTCCACAGATACGCAGTATTTT
CSVVAGSTDTQYF
>NA|many|TRBV3-1|TRBJ2-5
TGTGCCAGCAGCCAGAGATGGGGGGCGCAGGAGACCCAGTACTTC
CASSQRWGAQETQYF
>TRBD1|many|TRBV20-1|TRBJ2-1
TGCAGTGCCGCATCTCGACAGGGGGAGGAGGACAATGAGCAGTTCTTC
CSAASRQGEEDNEQFF
>NA|many|TRBV6-5|TRBJ2-1
TGTGCCAGCAGTCAAAACCGGGGTCCGGGTCGGAGAGAGTTCTTC
CASSQNRGPGRREFF
>NA|few|TRBV7-6|TRBJ2-7
TGTGCCAGCATCCTAGACCTCAGAACCTCCTACGAGCAGTACTTC
CASILDLRTSYEQYF
>TRBD2|many|TRBV5-1|TRBJ2-1
TGCGCCAGCAGTCCTAGCGGGGGCCCTGAGCAGTTCTTC
CASSPSGGPEQFF
>NA|many|TRBV4-2|TRBJ2-7
TGTGCCAGCAGCCAAGGGTTTCAGGGCTACGAGCAGTACTTC
CASSQGFQGYEQYF
>TRBD1|many|TRBV12-3/TRBV12-4|TRBJ2-2
TGTGCCAGCAGTGGGGACAGGGAGGGGGAGCTGTTTTTT
CASSGDREGELFF
>TRBD2|many|TRBV4-1|TRBJ2-1
TGCGCCAGCAGCCAAGTTCTGGCTAGCGGGGTCAATGAGCAGTTCTTC
CASSQVLASGVNEQFF
>NA|NA|TRBV9|TRBJ1-3
TGTGCCAGCAGCGTCAACAGGGAAACCATATATTTT
CASSVNRETIYF
>NA|few|TRBV5-1|TRBJ1-4
TGCGCCAGCAGCTTGGTCTGGGGGCCTGCAACTAATGAAAAACTGTTTTTT
CASSLVWGPATNEKLFF
>NA|few|TRBV5-1|TRBJ2-3
TGCGCCAGCAGCCGCAATGTGCGGGGATCCACAGATACGCAGTATTTT
CASSRNVRGSTDTQYF
>TRBD2|many|TRBV6-2/TRBV6-3|TRBJ2-1
TGTGCCAGCAGTAATCTAGCGGGAGGATGGAATGAGCAGTTCTTC
CASSNLAGGWNEQFF
>NA|few|TRBV20-1|TRBJ2-3
TGCAGTGCTAGAGATCACCCTACACTAGATACGCAGTATTTT
CSARDHPTLDTQYF
>NA|many|TRBV11-2|TRBJ2-7
TGTGCCAGCAGCCCCTTGAGGGGGGATGTACTTTACGAGCAGTACTTC
CASSPLRGDVLYEQYF
>TRBD2|few|TRBV7-9|TRBJ2-1
TGTGCCAGCAGCTCGACTAGCTCCCTTTACAATGAGCAGTTCTTC
CASSSTSSLYNEQFF
>TRBD1|few|TRBV2|TRBJ1-5
TGTGCCAGCAGTGACGTCCTAGGGGGCGAACAGCCCCAGCATTTT
CASSDVLGGEQPQHF
>NA|many|TRBV20-1|TRBJ2-5
TGCAGTGCTAGCATGGCGGGTATCCAAGAGACCCAGTACTTC
CSASMAGIQETQYF
>NA|large|TRBV6-5|TRBJ1-6
TGTGCCAGCAGTTACCCGAGGGGAGGAGAGAATTCACCCCTCCACTTT
CASSYPRGGENSPLHF